This T cell receptor (beta chain) was sequenced during a study of spatial heterogeneity in lung cancer. For the study at large: Consistent detection of more beta-chain than alpha-chain sequences was observed. Regarding the study as a whole: Counts of expanded intratumoral alpha and beta TCRs tracked tumor mutation counts.

Single TCR cDNA molecules each had their own unique molecular identifier. TCRdb fed the 5' RACE reads into MiXCR, producing one record per CDR3 protein. This table has about 6,000 distinct CDR3 sequences, about 9.7% appearing once. For this clonotype: Its target is not known.

Losses at the gene ends were 7 bases for V and 1 base for J; bases not matched to a gene: 4. The germline V gene encodes CDR1 LGHNT and CDR2 FRNRAP. The CDR3 has 14 residues. Time point noted: sample taken at primary tumor resection. Donation came from 70 or so patients with untreated early-stage non-small cell lung cancer. V gene TRBV12-5 combines with J gene TRBJ2-3, with 8 positions matching TRBD1. The sample in question was lung tumor tissue, obtained at surgery. The TCR originated in a female donor with early-stage non-small cell lung cancer. The CDR3 here is CASALTGGTDTQYF. The DNA for the CDR3 is TGTGCTAGTGCCTTGACAGGGGGCACAGATACGCAGTATTTT. Full variable domain (missing parts from reference TRBV12-5 and TRBJ2-3): DARVTQTPRHKVTEMGQEVTMRCQPILGHNTVFWYRQTMMQGLELLAYFRNRAPLDDSGMPKDRFSAEMPDATLATLKIQPSEPRDSAVYFCASALTGGTDTQYFGPGTRLTVL.